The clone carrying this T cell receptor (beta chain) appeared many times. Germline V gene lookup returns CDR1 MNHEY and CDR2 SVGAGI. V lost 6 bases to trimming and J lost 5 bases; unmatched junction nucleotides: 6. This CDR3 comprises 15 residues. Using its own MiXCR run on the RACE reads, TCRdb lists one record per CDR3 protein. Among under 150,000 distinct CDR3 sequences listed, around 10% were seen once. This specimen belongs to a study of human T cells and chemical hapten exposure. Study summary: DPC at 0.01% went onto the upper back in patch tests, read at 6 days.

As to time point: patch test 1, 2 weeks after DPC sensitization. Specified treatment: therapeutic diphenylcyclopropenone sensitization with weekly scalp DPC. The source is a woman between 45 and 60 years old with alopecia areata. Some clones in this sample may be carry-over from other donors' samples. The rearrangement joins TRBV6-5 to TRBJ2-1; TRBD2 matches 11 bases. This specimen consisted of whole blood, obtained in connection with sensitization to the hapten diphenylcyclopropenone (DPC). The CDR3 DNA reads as TGTGCCAGCAGCCAGAGACTAGCGGGGCACAATGAGCAGTTCTTC. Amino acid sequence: CASSQRLAGHNEQFF.